This T cell receptor beta chain was obtained from a study of T cells in women clearing cervical HPV infection. This CDR3 region has 16 residues. CDR1 is KGHSH, CDR2 LQKENI, per germline. In the case of this clone: Relative to the germline gene, one junction end is altered; a read error may explain this. The DNA ends 3 residues before the CDR3 does, and the rest of the CDR3 is filled in from the germline J gene. Other nucleotide sequences from this sample produce the same CDR3.

Genomic DNA, averaging roughly 1,200 ng per sample, yielded TCR beta CDR3 via immunoSEQ. Data came from immunoSEQ multiplex PCR; TCRdb stores just in-frame clones and leaves some out. Its clone listing holds 20,000 to 25,000 clones. The chain joins TRBV18 to TRBJ1-3, with D unclear. The sequenced sample consisted of blood buffy coat. This clonotype originated in a woman aged 18 to 75 with a cervical HPV16 infection that either progressed to CIN3+ or cleared (not recorded which). CDR3 bases read: TGTGCCAGCTCACCATCCCTAGAACGCTCTGGAAACACT. Translating it yields CASSPSLERSGNT. The entire CDR3 protein reads CASSPSLERSGNTIYF.